A selection of T cell receptor beta chains follows, all from one sample in a study of T cells in Graves' hyperthyroidism and ophthalmopathy. TCRdb processed the multiplex PCR reads anew with MiXCR; each CDR3 protein has one entry. In the table there are 350,000 to 450,000 distinct CDR3 sequences, around an eighth of which are singletons. The sequenced material came from blood. All receptors come from a man between 45 and 60 years old with Graves' ophthalmopathy. Both conserved end residues are part of each CDR3. D genes are given only for firm matches. Clone size is given for some rows only: seen once, a few or many times, or a class if the clone is expanded.

>TRBV29-1|TRBJ2-7|TRBD1|.
CSVLKLDRISYEQYF
TGCAGCGTCCTAAAATTGGACAGGATCTCCTACGAGCAGTACTTC
>TRBV20-1|TRBJ2-1|TRBD2|many
CSASTSGIYNEQFF
TGCAGTGCTTCGACTAGCGGGATTTACAATGAGCAGTTCTTC
>TRBV5-1|TRBJ2-6|TRBD1|many
CASSSWTGAISGANVLTF
TGCGCCAGCAGCTCATGGACAGGGGCCATCTCTGGGGCCAACGTCCTGACTTTC
>TRBV30|TRBJ2-7|.|many
CAWRRLRNYEQYF
TGTGCCTGGAGACGACTCAGAAACTACGAGCAGTACTTC
>TRBV24-1|TRBJ1-1|.|few
CATGDFRNTEAFF
TGTGCCACCGGTGATTTCAGGAACACTGAAGCTTTCTTT
>TRBV14|TRBJ2-4|.|.
CASSQDNRVGGQYF
TGTGCCAGCAGCCAAGATAACAGGGTGGGCGGTCAGTACTTC
>TRBV10-3|TRBJ2-7|TRBD1|many
CAIRGQGAYEQYF
TGTGCCATCAGGGGACAGGGGGCCTACGAGCAGTACTTC
>TRBV28|TRBJ2-7|TRBD1|many
CASSPGQGGGEQYF
TGTGCCAGCAGCCCCGGACAGGGTGGAGGAGAGCAGTACTTC
>TRBV18|TRBJ2-3|.|many
CASSPPQTDTQYF
TGTGCCAGCTCACCACCCCAGACAGATACGCAGTATTTT
>TRBV11-2|TRBJ1-4|TRBD1|many
CASSSRGPNEKLFF
TGTGCCAGCAGCTCCAGGGGGCCTAATGAAAAACTGTTTTTT
>TRBV3-1|TRBJ2-2|.|few
CASSPRPGANTGELFF
TGTGCCAGCAGCCCTCGTCCGGGGGCGAACACCGGGGAGCTGTTTTTT
>TRBV24-1|TRBJ2-7|.|many
CATSDSRTSSYEQYF
TGTGCCACCAGTGATTCCCGGACCTCCTCCTACGAGCAGTACTTC
>TRBV6-2/TRBV6-3|TRBJ2-2|TRBD2|.
CASRFGRAFTGELFF
TGTGCCAGCAGATTCGGGAGGGCATTCACCGGGGAGCTGTTTTTT
>TRBV20-1|TRBJ2-2|.|many
CSAGKAGSTGELFF
TGCAGTGCCGGCAAGGCAGGGAGCACCGGGGAGCTGTTTTTT
>TRBV20-1|TRBJ2-5|TRBD2|many
CSARVGGRVETQYF
TGCAGTGCTAGAGTTGGCGGGAGGGTGGAGACCCAGTACTTC
>TRBV7-8|TRBJ2-3|TRBD2|many
CASSPQAGGADTQYF
TGTGCCAGCAGCCCACAAGCGGGAGGGGCAGATACGCAGTATTTT
>TRBV18|TRBJ2-7|TRBD1|many
CASSPRQGMGEQYF
TGTGCCAGCTCACCACGACAGGGTATGGGCGAGCAGTACTTC
>TRBV30|TRBJ2-7|.|few
CAWRPGHPSYEQYF
TGTGCCTGGAGACCGGGACACCCTTCCTACGAGCAGTACTTC
>TRBV2|TRBJ2-1|.|.
CASKVDSSRNEQFF
TGTGCCAGCAAAGTGGACTCCTCAAGGAATGAGCAGTTCTTC
>TRBV10-3|TRBJ2-1|TRBD2|few
CAISESASGSYDEQFF
TGTGCCATCAGTGAGTCGGCTAGCGGGAGCTACGATGAGCAGTTCTTC
>TRBV10-3|TRBJ2-1|TRBD2|.
CAISVLAGENEQFF
TGTGCCATCAGTGTTTTAGCGGGAGAGAATGAGCAGTTCTTC
>TRBV7-8|TRBJ2-7|.|many
CASSPKNEQYF
TGTGCCAGCAGCCCGAAGAATGAGCAGTACTTC
>TRBV2|TRBJ1-2|TRBD1|.
CASSEGDGQVDGYTF
TGTGCCAGCAGTGAAGGGGACGGACAGGTCGATGGCTACACCTTC
>TRBV5-1|TRBJ1-6|.|.
CASSSNSDNSPLHF
TGCGCCAGCAGCTCAAATTCCGATAATTCACCCCTCCACTTT
>TRBV6-9|TRBJ1-1|.|.
CASSSVGTNTEAFF
TGTGCCAGCAGTTCAGTGGGAACGAACACTGAAGCTTTCTTT